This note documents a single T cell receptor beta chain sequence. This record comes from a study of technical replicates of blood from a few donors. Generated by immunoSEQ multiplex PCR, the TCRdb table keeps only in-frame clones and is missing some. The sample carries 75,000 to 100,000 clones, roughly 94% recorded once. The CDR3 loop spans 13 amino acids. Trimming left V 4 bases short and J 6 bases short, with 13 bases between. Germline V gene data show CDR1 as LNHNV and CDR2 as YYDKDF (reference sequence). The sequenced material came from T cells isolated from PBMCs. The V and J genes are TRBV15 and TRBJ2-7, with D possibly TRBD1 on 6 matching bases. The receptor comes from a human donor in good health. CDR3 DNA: TGTGCCACCAGCATCAAAGTACAGGGCGAGCAGTACTTC. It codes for CATSIKVQGEQYF.